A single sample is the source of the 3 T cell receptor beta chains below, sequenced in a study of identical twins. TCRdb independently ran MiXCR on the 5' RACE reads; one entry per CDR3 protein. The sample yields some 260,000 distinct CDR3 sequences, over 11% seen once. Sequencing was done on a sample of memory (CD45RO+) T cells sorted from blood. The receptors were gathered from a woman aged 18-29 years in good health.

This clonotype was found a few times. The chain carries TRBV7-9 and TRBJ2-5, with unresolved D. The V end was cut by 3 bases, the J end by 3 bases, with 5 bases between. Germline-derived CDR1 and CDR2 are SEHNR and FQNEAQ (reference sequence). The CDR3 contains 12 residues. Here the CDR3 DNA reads TGTGCCAGCAGCTTTAGGGAAGAGACCCAGTACTTC. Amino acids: CASSFREETQYF.

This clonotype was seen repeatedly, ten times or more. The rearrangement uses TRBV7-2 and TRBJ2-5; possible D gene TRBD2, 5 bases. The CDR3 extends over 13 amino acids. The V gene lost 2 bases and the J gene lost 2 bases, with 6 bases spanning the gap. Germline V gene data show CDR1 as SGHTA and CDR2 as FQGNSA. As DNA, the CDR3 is TGTGCCAGCAGCTTAACTAGACAAGAGACCCAGTACTTC. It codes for CASSLTRQETQYF.

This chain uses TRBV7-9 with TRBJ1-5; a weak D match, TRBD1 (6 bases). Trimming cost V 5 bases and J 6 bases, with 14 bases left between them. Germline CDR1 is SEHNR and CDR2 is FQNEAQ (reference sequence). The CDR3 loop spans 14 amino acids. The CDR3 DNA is TGTGCCAGCAGCCCGATGGGGGCGGGTCAGCCCCAGCATTTT. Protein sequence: CASSPMGAGQPQHF.